A selection of T cell receptor beta chains follows, all from one sample in a study of T cells in Graves' hyperthyroidism and ophthalmopathy. TCRdb re-called the multiplex PCR reads through MiXCR, storing one row per CDR3 protein. The repertoire holds a few hundred thousand distinct CDR3 sequences, approximately 14% seen once, with around 7.3% in the top ten. What was sequenced was blood. The receptor source for this set is a woman aged 25-40 years with Graves' hyperthyroidism. Each CDR3 is given with its conserved first and last residue. Fields, in order: V gene, CDR3 protein.

>TRBV9
CASSVGGRGYGYTF
>TRBV30
CAWSSYRGVVRNTIYF
>TRBV7-2
CASSPRWMEQYF
>TRBV24-1
CATSDLGQGRETQYF
>TRBV4-1
CASSAWTSASSTDTQYF
>TRBV7-9
CASSLEAGAYGYTF
>TRBV5-5
CASSFLRTDTQYF
>TRBV30
CAWSVGVDEQFF
>TRBV7-8
CASSLREGWNEQFF
>TRBV29-1
CSVVFVHNEQFF
>TRBV5-6
CASSHPGTHYEQYF
>TRBV30
CAWSLGTAAFF
>TRBV20-1
CSARDEEVGNTIYF
>TRBV20-1
CSATTDRDEQYF
>TRBV10-1
CASSESNSDEQYF
>TRBV3-1
CASSDPRGQGFSPLHF
>TRBV10-3
CATRGDSYNEQFF
>TRBV10-2
CASEKQGGVAKNIQYF
>TRBV9
CASSGDSREQYF
>TRBV18
CASSPWDRELNTEAFF
>TRBV4-3
CASSPKGEGRPGMNTEAFF
>TRBV20-1
CSASRGGGLYTGELFF
>TRBV10-3
CAIARTGDSYEQYF
>TRBV4-2
CASSQDVIGLAGQFF
>TRBV24-1
CATSDPRLGGANVLTF
>TRBV11-3
CASSLWTGETYEQYF
>TRBV5-1
CASSSRGTRVGYEQYF
>TRBV9
CASSVRSESSYNEQFF
>TRBV29-1
CSAKSTGDYYGYTF
>TRBV27
CASSLSGTGGHEQYF
>TRBV27
CASSSLIADTQYF
>TRBV7-8
CASSTGTENYGYTF